The 5 T cell receptor beta chains below all came from one sample that was sequenced in a study of blood T cell repertoires in COVID-19. The data were produced by immunoSEQ multiplex PCR, yet TCRdb's version contains in-frame clones alone and is incomplete. The sample records just over 150,000 clones, approximately 80% being singletons. Input material: peripheral blood. The receptors shown here come from a woman aged 50 to 60 with acute or convalescent COVID-19.

V is TRBV3-1 (or the pseudogene TRBV3-2) and J is TRBJ2-2; the match to TRBD2 covers 11 bases. Trimming took 3 bases from V and 7 from J; bases not matched to a gene: 16. Germline values: CDR1 LGHDT, CDR2 YNNKEL (reference sequence). The CDR3 length is 19 residues. CDR3 residues: CASSQKMTSGKLVSGELFF. The DNA for the CDR3 is TGTGCCAGCAGCCAGAAGATGACTAGCGGGAAATTGGTTAGCGGGGAGCTGTTTTTT.

The V call is TRBV5-1, the J call TRBJ2-1; D is perhaps TRBD1 (6 bases). The CDR3 is 15 residues long. Trimming took 3 bases from V and 0 from J, leaving 10 bases between them. Germline V CDR1 and CDR2: SGHRS, YFSETQ. CDR3 coding DNA: TGCGCCAGCAGCTCAGCGGACAGCTCCTACAATGAGCAGTTCTTC. Translation gives CASSSADSSYNEQFF.

This rearrangement joins TRBV6-5 to TRBJ1-2; D might be TRBD1 (5 bases). The germline V and J ends were trimmed by 8 bases and 4 bases, with 17 bases remaining between them. Germline V gives CDR1 MNHEY, CDR2 SVGAGI. There are 14 residues in the CDR3. The CDR3 DNA reads TGTGCCAGCTCAGTGCCAGGGTTGGGCTATGGCTACACCTTC. This encodes CASSVPGLGYGYTF.

The V call is TRBV10-3, the J call TRBJ2-7, with 7 bases lining up with TRBD1. Per the germline V gene, CDR1 is ENHRY and CDR2 is SYGVKD. The CDR3 is 14 amino acids. The V gene end was trimmed by 6 bases and the J gene end by 1 base; junction bases not matched to a gene: 6. CDR3 amino acids: CAIRVGQESYEQYF. The CDR3 nucleotides are TGTGCCATCAGAGTTGGACAGGAGTCCTACGAGCAGTACTTC.

There are a few counts of this clone. J is TRBJ2-4 and V is TRBV9, with D perhaps TRBD2 (5 bases). In germline, CDR1 is SGDLS, CDR2 YYNGEE. The CDR3 consists of 13 residues. V lost 0 bases, J lost 7 bases, and 8 bases lay in between. The chain's CDR3 is CASSVEGVNIQYF. The DNA of the CDR3 is TGTGCCAGCAGCGTAGAGGGAGTCAACATTCAGTACTTC.